The T cell receptor beta chain described here comes from a study of cytomegalovirus exposure and HLA in healthy donors. Overall study context: Previous work identified roughly 120 million unique TCR beta sequences from approximately 190 million T cells.

Trimming removed 6 bases at V and 2 bases at J, with 11 bases between. The CDR3 has 14 residues. Germline CDR1 MNHEY, CDR2 SVGAGI. The study ran its PCR with 60 Vbeta and 13 Jbeta primers. Only in-frame clones appear in the TCRdb table, and some are missing; sequencing was by immunoSEQ multiplex PCR. The sample carries over 75,000 clones, 79% recorded once. Findings and caveats of the study: The study flagged some 170 TCR beta chains as cytomegalovirus-associated. Clonal expansion was found to be greater in HLA-associated TCR beta chains than in equally common others in a later analysis.

As regards this clone: Its antigen is not known.

This TCR was sampled from a male donor in good health and CMV-seropositive. What was sequenced was PBMCs. This sequence joins TRBV6-5 and TRBJ2-4; TRBD1 is a possible D gene (5 bases). The chain's CDR3 is CASSSQGSKNIQYF. The CDR3 DNA reads TGTGCCAGCAGCAGTCAGGGTTCCAAAAACATTCAGTACTTC.